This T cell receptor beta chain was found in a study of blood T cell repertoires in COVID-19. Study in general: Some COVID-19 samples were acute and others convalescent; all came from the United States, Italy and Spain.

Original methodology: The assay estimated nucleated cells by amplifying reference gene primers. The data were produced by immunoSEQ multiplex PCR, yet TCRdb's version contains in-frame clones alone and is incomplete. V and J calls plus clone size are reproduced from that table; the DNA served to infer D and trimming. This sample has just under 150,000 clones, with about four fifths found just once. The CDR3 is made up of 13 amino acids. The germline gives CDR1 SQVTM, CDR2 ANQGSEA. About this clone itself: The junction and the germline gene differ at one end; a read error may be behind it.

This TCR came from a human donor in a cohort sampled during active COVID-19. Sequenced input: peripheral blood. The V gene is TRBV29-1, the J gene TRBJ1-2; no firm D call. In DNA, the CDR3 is TGCAGCCTTGACGCGGGTGGGAACTATGGCTACACCTTC. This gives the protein CSLDAGGNYGYTF.